The subject of this entry is one T cell receptor (beta chain). The clone's antigen remains unknown. Base quality data are lacking; no much larger clone is found one base away. The CDR3 regions of human TCRbeta chains were analyzed by immunosequencing. Concerning the study's data processing: TCRs in the repertoires were compared against a reference library of SARS-CoV-2-specific TCRs that had been generated with the MIRA antigen-specificity platform. Breadth meant the fraction of unique TCRs that were SARS-CoV-2-associated, whereas depth meant the fraction of total T cells that were SARS-CoV-2-associated. Using the MIRA data, every spike-specific TCR was mapped to the spike region that the TCR reacted to and assigned to either a CD4 or a CD8 class. Log10-transformed breadth and depth values were compared by one-way ANOVA with Sidak's multiple comparisons tests. TCRdb carries this immuneACCESS record with in-frame sequences only. Its versions omit some clonotypes, under half of them owing to an unresolved V gene in the studies checked, with the rest unexplained. V and J calls and clone size are copied from that table; D and trimming were computed from the DNA. This sample is represented by some 170,000 clones; approximately 92% of them were singletons. In total, the top ten clones hold around 3% of the sample.

These data originate in a study of T cell responses to AZD1222 COVID-19 vaccine (dated by TCRdb to the early 2020s). Regarding the complete study: AZD1222 recipients with second doses at about 4 weeks or about 12 weeks were pooled, because spike-specific TCR depth and breadth did not differ between schedules. A total of around 240 trial participants underwent TCR sequencing, of whom nearly 210 had received two doses of AZD1222 and about 26 had received two doses of the MenACWY control vaccine. Trial participants were enrolled into age subgroups of 18-55, 56-69 and 70-plus years, which contained about 160, 30 and 59 TCR-sequenced participants, respectively.

The CDR3 numbers 11 residues from cysteine through phenylalanine. CDR3 DNA only is kept here, 33 bases in frame from base 1. The germline V gene sets CDR1 to SNHLY and CDR2 to FYNNEI. V trim: 11 bases; J trim: 6 bases; unmatched bases: 5. The study at large found these results: Conclusions about previously exposed vaccinees are limited, since just 5 to 7 AZD1222 recipients were seropositive for SARS-CoV-2 at baseline. No day 14 peak-response samples were available, so repertoires were characterized only after the peak T cell response. After two AZD1222 doses, both the breadth and the depth of spike-specific TCRs were significantly higher than at day 0 and than in MenACWY recipients. In the small 56-69-year group, the increase in depth fell short of significance, most likely because of low power. Most participants were white British and females outnumbered males, and the authors suggested that clonal diversity may have been underestimated. Vaccine-associated CD4 TCRs spanned the whole spike protein, with dominant responses in regions 160-218 and 743-854. Nearly half of unique spike-specific TCRs reportedly recognized epitopes outside regions mutated in the B.1.351 and B.1.1.7 variants.

Taken with the paper, the label for time point translates to: baseline before first vaccination. Vaccinee samples came from UK trials COV001 and COV002, including a single-blind randomized controlled phase 2/3 trial of AZD1222 (ChAdOx1 nCoV-19) in healthy adults. For TCRbeta chain sequencing, PBMC samples were collected from trial participants at day 0 and at day 28 after the second dose. The rearrangement joined TRBV2 to TRBJ1-1; 8 middle bases align to TRBD1. Here the sequenced sample was peripheral blood, taken on day 0 of AZD1222 vaccination. This sequence originates from an adult in good health. The DNA sequence is given as TGTGCCCGTAGACAGGGGTCTGAAGCTTTCTTT. It specifies CARRQGSEAFF.